This is a list of T cell receptor beta chains from one sample in a study of OX40 agonist ivuxolimab in advanced cancers. TCRdb keeps only in-frame clones here, not all; method: immunoSEQ multiplex PCR. The sample contains tens of thousands of clones, around 80% of which appear only once. The sequencing here drew on CD4+ or CD8+ T cells sorted from blood, taken in a trial of the OX40 agonist ivuxolimab. The source of these receptors is an adult with an advanced solid tumor such as melanoma, head and neck, liver or kidney cancer. The CDR3 runs from the conserved cysteine through the conserved F or W. D genes are given only for firm matches. The size field is filled for only some rows; it gives once, few, many or a size class.

DNA | CDR3 | size | D | J | V
TGCGCCAGCAGCCCGGACAGGGTCGGGGCCAACGTCCTGACTTTC | CASSPDRVGANVLTF | . | TRBD1 | TRBJ2-6 | TRBV5-1
TGTGCTAGCAGCTTTAACCCTGGACGGAGCACCGGGGAGCTGTTTTTT | CASSFNPGRSTGELFF | . | . | TRBJ2-2 | TRBV7-7
TGCGCCAGCAGCCCCGGCCTGACAGGGCGGTTGGGCATTCAGTACTTC | CASSPGLTGRLGIQYF | . | TRBD1 | TRBJ2-4 | TRBV4-3
TGTGCCAGCAGCACGGGAAACCGGGACAGGGGGACCTACGAGCAGTACTTC | CASSTGNRDRGTYEQYF | . | . | TRBJ2-7 | TRBV21-1
TGCGCCAGCAGCTTGGTTGGCGAGCAGTACTTC | CASSLVGEQYF | . | . | TRBJ2-7 | TRBV5-1
TGTGCCAGCAGCCCTTCGGGGGCGAGAGATACGCAGTATTTT | CASSPSGARDTQYF | . | . | TRBJ2-3 | TRBV11-2
TGTGCCATACGGAAGGACTTATACACAGATACGCAGTATTTT | CAIRKDLYTDTQYF | . | . | TRBJ2-3 | TRBV6-6
TGTGCCAGCAAAGACGACAGGGTTCATGGCTACACCTTC | CASKDDRVHGYTF | medium-sized | TRBD1 | TRBJ1-2 | TRBV6-1
TGTGCCAGTAGTATTACGACCCTGGGGGGGACAGGGAACACTGAAGCTTTCTTT | CASSITTLGGTGNTEAFF | . | TRBD1 | TRBJ1-1 | TRBV19
TGTGCCAGCAGCTTAGACCTAGCGGAAGAGACCCAGTACTTC | CASSLDLAEETQYF | few | TRBD2 | TRBJ2-5 | TRBV7-9
TGCAGCGTGCGGGACAGGCGTACCTACGAGCAGTACTTC | CSVRDRRTYEQYF | . | TRBD1 | TRBJ2-7 | TRBV29-1
TGTGCCAGTAGTAGCGGGAGGGCCTTCCGCCACGAGCAGTACTTC | CASSSGRAFRHEQYF | . | TRBD2 | TRBJ2-7 | TRBV19
TGCGCCAGCAGTGAGGGACAGGGTCGTGAGCAGTTCTTC | CASSEGQGREQFF | . | TRBD1 | TRBJ2-1 | TRBV10-2
TGTGCCAGCAGCTTAGGGGCAGGGGGCTTCTACAATGAGCAGTTCTTC | CASSLGAGGFYNEQFF | . | TRBD1 | TRBJ2-1 | TRBV11-2
TGTGCCAGCAGGCCTGGACAGCACCATCAGCCCCAGCATTTT | CASRPGQHHQPQHF | . | . | TRBJ1-5 | TRBV27
TGCGCCAGCAGCTTGGGACGGCGATCAGACAATGAGCAGTTCTTC | CASSLGRRSDNEQFF | . | . | TRBJ2-1 | TRBV5-1
TGTGCCAGCAGCGTAGGGGTTCTTAATGAAAAACTGTTTTTT | CASSVGVLNEKLFF | . | . | TRBJ1-4 | TRBV9
TGTGCCAGTAGTATCAGGGCCCAGGGTTCCTATAGCAATCAGCCCCAGCATTTT | CASSIRAQGSYSNQPQHF | once | . | TRBJ1-5 | TRBV19
TGTGCCAGCAGCCCCGGACAGGGTAGCGAGCAGTACTTC | CASSPGQGSEQYF | . | TRBD1 | TRBJ2-7 | TRBV5-6
TGTGCCAGCAAGGACAGTATTAGCACAGATACGCAGTATTTT | CASKDSISTDTQYF | . | . | TRBJ2-3 | TRBV5-4
TGTGCCAGCAGTTCCCAGTATAGCTACACCTTC | CASSSQYSYTF | few | . | TRBJ1-2 | TRBV28
TGTGCCCTGGGACGGAGCACAGATACGCAGTATTTT | CALGRSTDTQYF | . | . | TRBJ2-3 | TRBV28
TGCGCCAGCAGCCAAGATCTGGGGTCGGGAAACGAGCAGTACTTC | CASSQDLGSGNEQYF | . | . | TRBJ2-7 | TRBV4-3
TGTGCAAGTCGCTTAGCATGGGGAGGGCCAGATACGCAGTATTTT | CASRLAWGGPDTQYF | . | . | TRBJ2-3 | TRBV12-2
TGTGCCAGCACCCCAACGGACAGGTCGACCTACGAGCAGTACTTC | CASTPTDRSTYEQYF | few | TRBD1 | TRBJ2-7 | TRBV9